This is a list of T cell receptor beta chains from one sample in a study of response to subunit inactivated influenza vaccine. TCRdb reanalysed the RT-PCR reads using MiXCR and keeps one entry per CDR3 protein. The table includes about 520,000 distinct CDR3 sequences, 25% detected once. The sequences come from CD4+ T cells sorted from PBMCs, collected roughly 5 days after vaccination. These receptors were collected from a man aged 45-65 years who received an inactivated influenza vaccine. Both conserved end residues are trimmed from each CDR3. Each record gives: V gene, J gene, CDR3 protein.

v_gene: TRBV29-1
j_gene: TRBJ1-1
CDR3aa: SVVGQKNTEAF

v_gene: TRBV3-1
j_gene: TRBJ2-5
CDR3aa: ASGGLAGQTQY

v_gene: TRBV6-5
j_gene: TRBJ2-5
CDR3aa: ASSYSAGPGETQY

v_gene: TRBV12-3/TRBV12-4
j_gene: TRBJ1-1
CDR3aa: ASSLMGFTEAF

v_gene: TRBV5-1
j_gene: TRBJ2-2
CDR3aa: ASSLDPHGELF

v_gene: TRBV14
j_gene: TRBJ2-1
CDR3aa: ASSQDLPGRARDEQF

v_gene: TRBV6-1
j_gene: TRBJ1-3
CDR3aa: ASRRTGPLAGNTIY

v_gene: TRBV12-3/TRBV12-4
j_gene: TRBJ2-7
CDR3aa: ASSLAPPGQTYEQY

v_gene: TRBV28
j_gene: TRBJ2-7
CDR3aa: ASSLSTGQGTYEQY

v_gene: TRBV11-2
j_gene: TRBJ2-5
CDR3aa: ASSSHGVREVNQETQY

v_gene: TRBV29-1
j_gene: TRBJ2-1
CDR3aa: SAYNGQNNEQF

v_gene: TRBV10-1
j_gene: TRBJ2-3
CDR3aa: ASSSSGGFLY

v_gene: TRBV7-2
j_gene: TRBJ2-7
CDR3aa: ASSRDPGYEQY

v_gene: TRBV12-3/TRBV12-4
j_gene: TRBJ1-6
CDR3aa: ASSPTTVSPLH

v_gene: TRBV20-1
j_gene: TRBJ2-7
CDR3aa: SASQGGYEQY

v_gene: TRBV12-3/TRBV12-4
j_gene: TRBJ2-1
CDR3aa: ASSPTRTKEQF

v_gene: TRBV18
j_gene: TRBJ2-2
CDR3aa: ASSPNPGVNTGELF

v_gene: TRBV4-3
j_gene: TRBJ1-4
CDR3aa: ASSQTKGRNEKLF

v_gene: TRBV20-1
j_gene: TRBJ2-5
CDR3aa: SASSRKETQY

v_gene: TRBV24-1
j_gene: TRBJ2-2
CDR3aa: ATSDGASGTNTGELF

v_gene: TRBV7-2
j_gene: TRBJ2-1
CDR3aa: ASSHKGGRPKGNEQF

v_gene: TRBV3-1
j_gene: TRBJ1-3
CDR3aa: ATGLSGNTIY

v_gene: TRBV7-9
j_gene: TRBJ1-1
CDR3aa: ASGLQTGGTEAF

v_gene: TRBV28
j_gene: TRBJ1-5
CDR3aa: ASSSDRAAPSQPQH

v_gene: TRBV11-2
j_gene: TRBJ2-6
CDR3aa: ASSLPRRGSGANVLT

v_gene: TRBV7-2
j_gene: TRBJ2-1
CDR3aa: ASSTPERGGSYNEQF

v_gene: TRBV2
j_gene: TRBJ2-7
CDR3aa: ASKPGQPYEQY

v_gene: TRBV5-1
j_gene: TRBJ2-1
CDR3aa: ASSLEGQGGNEQF

v_gene: TRBV9
j_gene: TRBJ2-6
CDR3aa: ASSPGGLLSGANVLT

v_gene: TRBV7-8
j_gene: TRBJ2-7
CDR3aa: ASSKTGGVGSYEQY

v_gene: TRBV11-2
j_gene: TRBJ2-6
CDR3aa: ASSAQGAPSGANVLT

v_gene: TRBV5-1
j_gene: TRBJ1-2
CDR3aa: ASSLEPNARRRDGYT

v_gene: TRBV28
j_gene: TRBJ2-4
CDR3aa: ASSLIDRGRSQAKNIQY

v_gene: TRBV5-1
j_gene: TRBJ2-2
CDR3aa: ASSLAGGKTGELF

v_gene: TRBV20-1
j_gene: TRBJ2-7
CDR3aa: GGQGISYEQY

v_gene: TRBV5-6
j_gene: TRBJ2-4
CDR3aa: ASSLLTRTPPIQY

v_gene: TRBV7-8
j_gene: TRBJ2-7
CDR3aa: ASSLLGSSSYEQY